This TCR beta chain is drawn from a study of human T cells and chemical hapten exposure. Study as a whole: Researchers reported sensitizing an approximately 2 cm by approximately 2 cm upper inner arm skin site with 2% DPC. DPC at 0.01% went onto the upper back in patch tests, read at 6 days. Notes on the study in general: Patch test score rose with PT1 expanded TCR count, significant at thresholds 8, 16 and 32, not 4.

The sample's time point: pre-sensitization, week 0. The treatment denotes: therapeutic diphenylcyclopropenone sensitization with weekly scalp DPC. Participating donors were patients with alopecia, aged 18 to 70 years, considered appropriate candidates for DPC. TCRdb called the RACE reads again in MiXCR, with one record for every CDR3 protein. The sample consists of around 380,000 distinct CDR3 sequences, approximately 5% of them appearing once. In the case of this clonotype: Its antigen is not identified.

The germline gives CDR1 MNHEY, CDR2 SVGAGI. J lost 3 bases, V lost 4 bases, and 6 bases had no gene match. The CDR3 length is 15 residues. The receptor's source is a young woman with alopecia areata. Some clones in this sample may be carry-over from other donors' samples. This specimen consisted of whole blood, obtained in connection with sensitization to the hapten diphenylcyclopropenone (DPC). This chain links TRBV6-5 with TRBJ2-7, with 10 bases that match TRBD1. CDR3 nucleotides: TGTGCCAGCAGTTCTTCCGGGACAGGGGACTACGAGCAGTACTTC. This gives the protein CASSSSGTGDYEQYF.